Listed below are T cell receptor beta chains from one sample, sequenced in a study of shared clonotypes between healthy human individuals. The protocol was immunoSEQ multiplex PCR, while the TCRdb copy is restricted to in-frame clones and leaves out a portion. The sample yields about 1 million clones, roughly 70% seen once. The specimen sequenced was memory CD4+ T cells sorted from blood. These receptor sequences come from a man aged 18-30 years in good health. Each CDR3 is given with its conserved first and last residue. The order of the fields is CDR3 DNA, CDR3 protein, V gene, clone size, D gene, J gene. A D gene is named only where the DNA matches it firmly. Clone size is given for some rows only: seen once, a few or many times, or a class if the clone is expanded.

CDR3nt: TGCAGCGTCGGGACAGGGTACAATGAGCAGTTCTTC; CDR3aa: CSVGTGYNEQFF; v_gene: TRBV29-1; abundance: .; d_gene: TRBD1; j_gene: TRBJ2-1
CDR3nt: TGTGCCAGCAGCTTGGGACTAGCGGGAACTAGTCAGTTCTTC; CDR3aa: CASSLGLAGTSQFF; v_gene: TRBV5-6; abundance: .; d_gene: TRBD2; j_gene: TRBJ2-1
CDR3nt: TGCAGCGTTGATCTTGGGTTGAGGGAGGAGCAGTACTTC; CDR3aa: CSVDLGLREEQYF; v_gene: TRBV29-1; abundance: .; d_gene: .; j_gene: TRBJ2-7
CDR3nt: TGTGCCATCAGTGACAGGGCTGGGGCCAACGTCCTGACTTTC; CDR3aa: CAISDRAGANVLTF; v_gene: TRBV10-3; abundance: .; d_gene: .; j_gene: TRBJ2-6
CDR3nt: TGTGCCAGCAGCTTGAACTCAGGTCGCGGCGAAAAACTGTTTTTT; CDR3aa: CASSLNSGRGEKLFF; v_gene: TRBV7-9; abundance: .; d_gene: .; j_gene: TRBJ1-4
CDR3nt: TGTGCCAGCAGCCAAGATAGCAGTAATGAGCAGTTCTTC; CDR3aa: CASSQDSSNEQFF; v_gene: TRBV4-2; abundance: .; d_gene: .; j_gene: TRBJ2-1
CDR3nt: TGTGCCTGGAGTGTACTTCCCAGCGAGCAGTACTTC; CDR3aa: CAWSVLPSEQYF; v_gene: TRBV30; abundance: once; d_gene: .; j_gene: TRBJ2-7
CDR3nt: TGTGCCTGGAGTAGTTTAGCGGGGGCCCACAATGAGCAGTTCTTC; CDR3aa: CAWSSLAGAHNEQFF; v_gene: TRBV30; abundance: .; d_gene: TRBD2; j_gene: TRBJ2-1
CDR3nt: TGTGCCAGCAGCGCCACTAGCGGCGTCTACAATGAGCAGTTCTTC; CDR3aa: CASSATSGVYNEQFF; v_gene: TRBV5-4; abundance: .; d_gene: TRBD2; j_gene: TRBJ2-1
CDR3nt: TGTGCCAGCAGCTCCACCGACCGCGATGCTGGAAACACCATATATTTT; CDR3aa: CASSSTDRDAGNTIYF; v_gene: TRBV7-3; abundance: .; d_gene: .; j_gene: TRBJ1-3
CDR3nt: TGTGCCAGCTCACCAGGAGGAGACAGAGGGGCCTTTTGGCCCCAGCATTTT; CDR3aa: CASSPGGDRGAFWPQHF; v_gene: TRBV18; abundance: .; d_gene: .; j_gene: TRBJ1-5
CDR3nt: TGTGCCAGTAGTATAGCGGAGGGTGGTCGCTACGAGCAGTACTTC; CDR3aa: CASSIAEGGRYEQYF; v_gene: TRBV19; abundance: .; d_gene: .; j_gene: TRBJ2-7
CDR3nt: TGTGCCAGCAGCCAGGGACTAGCGGGGACCTACGAGCAGTACTTC; CDR3aa: CASSQGLAGTYEQYF; v_gene: TRBV14; abundance: .; d_gene: TRBD2; j_gene: TRBJ2-7
CDR3nt: TGTGCCAGTAGTATAAGGTGGGGGGCCAATTACGAGCAGTACTTC; CDR3aa: CASSIRWGANYEQYF; v_gene: TRBV19; abundance: .; d_gene: .; j_gene: TRBJ2-7
CDR3nt: TGCGCCAGCAGCCGCGAGGGATACGAGCAGTACTTC; CDR3aa: CASSREGYEQYF; v_gene: TRBV5-1; abundance: .; d_gene: .; j_gene: TRBJ2-7
CDR3nt: TGTGCCAGCAGCCACCGGGACAGGTACACCGGGGAGCTGTTTTTT; CDR3aa: CASSHRDRYTGELFF; v_gene: TRBV7-8; abundance: once; d_gene: TRBD1; j_gene: TRBJ2-2
CDR3nt: TGTGCCAGTAGTGAGACAGGGGGCATCGGGGAAAAACTGTTTTTT; CDR3aa: CASSETGGIGEKLFF; v_gene: TRBV19; abundance: .; d_gene: TRBD1; j_gene: TRBJ1-4
CDR3nt: TGTGCTAGTCGCCCAGATACCTACGAGCAGTACTTC; CDR3aa: CASRPDTYEQYF; v_gene: TRBV12-5; abundance: .; d_gene: .; j_gene: TRBJ2-7
CDR3nt: TGTGCCAGCAGGAGTTTGCGGGGGTACAATGAGCAGTTCTTC; CDR3aa: CASRSLRGYNEQFF; v_gene: TRBV11-2; abundance: once; d_gene: TRBD2; j_gene: TRBJ2-1
CDR3nt: TGTGCCAGCAGCTTAGGGACAGGGAGTGAAAAACTGTTTTTT; CDR3aa: CASSLGTGSEKLFF; v_gene: TRBV5-6; abundance: .; d_gene: TRBD1; j_gene: TRBJ1-4
CDR3nt: TGTGCCTGGAGTGGGGCGAATAATTCACCCCTCCACTTT; CDR3aa: CAWSGANNSPLHF; v_gene: TRBV30; abundance: .; d_gene: .; j_gene: TRBJ1-6
CDR3nt: TGTGCCAGTACCAGCGGGTTTTACAATGAGCAGTTCTTC; CDR3aa: CASTSGFYNEQFF; v_gene: TRBV6-5; abundance: .; d_gene: .; j_gene: TRBJ2-1
CDR3nt: TGCAGTGCTGAAAGGAAAAATGAGCAGTTCTTC; CDR3aa: CSAERKNEQFF; v_gene: TRBV20-1; abundance: .; d_gene: .; j_gene: TRBJ2-1
CDR3nt: TGTGCCAGCAGCTTAGCGCAAGAGACCCAGTACTTC; CDR3aa: CASSLAQETQYF; v_gene: TRBV7-9; abundance: many; d_gene: .; j_gene: TRBJ2-5
CDR3nt: TGTGCCAGCGGATTCTCGACAGGTATTAACGTCCTGACTTTC; CDR3aa: CASGFSTGINVLTF; v_gene: TRBV28; abundance: once; d_gene: .; j_gene: TRBJ2-6
CDR3nt: TGTGCCAGCACTTTAGCGGGAAGTCCTTCGGATGAGCAGTTCTTC; CDR3aa: CASTLAGSPSDEQFF; v_gene: TRBV2; abundance: .; d_gene: TRBD2; j_gene: TRBJ2-1
CDR3nt: TGTGCCAGCAGCTTAGGGGACGGGGACGGGATCAGCACAGATACGCAGTATTTT; CDR3aa: CASSLGDGDGISTDTQYF; v_gene: TRBV7-6; abundance: .; d_gene: .; j_gene: TRBJ2-3
CDR3nt: TGTGCCAGCAGGACGTACAGGGGATCTGGGGCCAACGTCCTGACTTTC; CDR3aa: CASRTYRGSGANVLTF; v_gene: TRBV27; abundance: .; d_gene: TRBD1; j_gene: TRBJ2-6
CDR3nt: TGTGCCAGCAGCTGGGTGCCGGGCTACGAGCAGTACTTC; CDR3aa: CASSWVPGYEQYF; v_gene: TRBV5-4; abundance: .; d_gene: .; j_gene: TRBJ2-7
CDR3nt: TGTGCCAGCAGTGAAGAGGGCTATTACAATGAGCAGTTCTTC; CDR3aa: CASSEEGYYNEQFF; v_gene: TRBV2; abundance: .; d_gene: .; j_gene: TRBJ2-1
CDR3nt: TGTGCCAGCAGCCAAGTGAGGGGAGTAGGCTACACCTTC; CDR3aa: CASSQVRGVGYTF; v_gene: TRBV14; abundance: .; d_gene: .; j_gene: TRBJ1-2
CDR3nt: TGTGCCAGCAGTTACTCGCGTTTGGGAAACACTGAAGCTTTCTTT; CDR3aa: CASSYSRLGNTEAFF; v_gene: TRBV6-5; abundance: .; d_gene: .; j_gene: TRBJ1-1
CDR3nt: TGTGCCAGCAGCGCCGGACAGGCCGGCACCGGGGAGCTGTTTTTT; CDR3aa: CASSAGQAGTGELFF; v_gene: TRBV9; abundance: once; d_gene: TRBD1; j_gene: TRBJ2-2
CDR3nt: TGTGCCAGCACCTCCGGGACTCTCAGGGGTTCAGGCGAGCAGTACTTC; CDR3aa: CASTSGTLRGSGEQYF; v_gene: TRBV2; abundance: .; d_gene: .; j_gene: TRBJ2-7
CDR3nt: TGTGCCAGCAGTGCCCCAACAGGGTTCCCCTACGAGCAGTACTTC; CDR3aa: CASSAPTGFPYEQYF; v_gene: TRBV25-1; abundance: .; d_gene: .; j_gene: TRBJ2-7
CDR3nt: TGTGCCAGCAGCACCCGGTATACAGGGCGTTCCATGATAAATTCACCCCTCCACTTT; CDR3aa: CASSTRYTGRSMINSPLHF; v_gene: TRBV28; abundance: .; d_gene: .; j_gene: TRBJ1-6
CDR3nt: TGTGCCTCAAGGGGGGGGACGGTGAACACTGAAGCTTTCTTT; CDR3aa: CASRGGTVNTEAFF; v_gene: TRBV30; abundance: .; d_gene: .; j_gene: TRBJ1-1
CDR3nt: TGCGCCAGCAGCTTGCTTGCCACAGGAACTAATGAAAAACTGTTTTTT; CDR3aa: CASSLLATGTNEKLFF; v_gene: TRBV5-1; abundance: once; d_gene: .; j_gene: TRBJ1-4
CDR3nt: TGTGCCTGGAGTACTGAAAGCAAACAGCCCCAGCATTTT; CDR3aa: CAWSTESKQPQHF; v_gene: TRBV30; abundance: .; d_gene: .; j_gene: TRBJ1-5
CDR3nt: TGTGCCAGCAGTGAAACGGGGGGGGTTTTC; CDR3aa: CASSETGGVF; v_gene: TRBV2; abundance: once; d_gene: TRBD2; j_gene: TRBJ2-7
CDR3nt: TGTGCCAGCAACTTAGGGTTGACTGAAGCTTTCTTT; CDR3aa: CASNLGLTEAFF; v_gene: TRBV6-1; abundance: .; d_gene: .; j_gene: TRBJ1-1
CDR3nt: TGTGCCAGCTCACCAATGACAGGGATGGGTGGGGAGCAGTACTTC; CDR3aa: CASSPMTGMGGEQYF; v_gene: TRBV18; abundance: .; d_gene: TRBD1; j_gene: TRBJ2-7
CDR3nt: TGTGCCAGCAAGGAGACAGGGGCTAATTCACCCCTCCACTTT; CDR3aa: CASKETGANSPLHF; v_gene: TRBV2; abundance: .; d_gene: TRBD1; j_gene: TRBJ1-6
CDR3nt: TGCAGCGTTGAAGGTTTAGGGTACGAGCAGTACTTC; CDR3aa: CSVEGLGYEQYF; v_gene: TRBV29-1; abundance: .; d_gene: .; j_gene: TRBJ2-7
CDR3nt: TGTGCCAGCAGTCCATACTTGGATACGCAGTATTTT; CDR3aa: CASSPYLDTQYF; v_gene: TRBV6-6; abundance: .; d_gene: .; j_gene: TRBJ2-3
CDR3nt: TGTGCCAGCAGCTTGTTACAGGGTGGGACCCAGTACTTC; CDR3aa: CASSLLQGGTQYF; v_gene: TRBV5-6; abundance: few; d_gene: .; j_gene: TRBJ2-5
CDR3nt: TGTGCCTGGAGTGTAAGGGGGGGAAACATTCAGTACTTC; CDR3aa: CAWSVRGGNIQYF; v_gene: TRBV30; abundance: many; d_gene: .; j_gene: TRBJ2-4
CDR3nt: TGCGCCAGCAGCTTTGGGCAGATAAACACCGGGGAGCTGTTTTTT; CDR3aa: CASSFGQINTGELFF; v_gene: TRBV5-1; abundance: .; d_gene: .; j_gene: TRBJ2-2
CDR3nt: TGCGCCAGCAGTGTGTGGGAGCAATCCAATGAGCAGTTCTTC; CDR3aa: CASSVWEQSNEQFF; v_gene: TRBV4-1; abundance: .; d_gene: .; j_gene: TRBJ2-1
CDR3nt: TGTGCCAGCAGCGAGGGGTTACAGGGTGGAAACATTCAGTACTTC; CDR3aa: CASSEGLQGGNIQYF; v_gene: TRBV5-4; abundance: .; d_gene: .; j_gene: TRBJ2-4
CDR3nt: TGTGCCAGTAGCATCAGGGGGTCAAACACTGAAGCTTTCTTT; CDR3aa: CASSIRGSNTEAFF; v_gene: TRBV19; abundance: once; d_gene: TRBD1; j_gene: TRBJ1-1
CDR3nt: TGTGCCAGCAGTGAAGGGGGGAATCAGCCCCAGCATTTT; CDR3aa: CASSEGGNQPQHF; v_gene: TRBV6-5; abundance: .; d_gene: .; j_gene: TRBJ1-5
CDR3nt: TGCGCCACTTCGGGACAGGGCTACAATGAGCAGTTCTTC; CDR3aa: CATSGQGYNEQFF; v_gene: TRBV10-2; abundance: .; d_gene: TRBD1; j_gene: TRBJ2-1